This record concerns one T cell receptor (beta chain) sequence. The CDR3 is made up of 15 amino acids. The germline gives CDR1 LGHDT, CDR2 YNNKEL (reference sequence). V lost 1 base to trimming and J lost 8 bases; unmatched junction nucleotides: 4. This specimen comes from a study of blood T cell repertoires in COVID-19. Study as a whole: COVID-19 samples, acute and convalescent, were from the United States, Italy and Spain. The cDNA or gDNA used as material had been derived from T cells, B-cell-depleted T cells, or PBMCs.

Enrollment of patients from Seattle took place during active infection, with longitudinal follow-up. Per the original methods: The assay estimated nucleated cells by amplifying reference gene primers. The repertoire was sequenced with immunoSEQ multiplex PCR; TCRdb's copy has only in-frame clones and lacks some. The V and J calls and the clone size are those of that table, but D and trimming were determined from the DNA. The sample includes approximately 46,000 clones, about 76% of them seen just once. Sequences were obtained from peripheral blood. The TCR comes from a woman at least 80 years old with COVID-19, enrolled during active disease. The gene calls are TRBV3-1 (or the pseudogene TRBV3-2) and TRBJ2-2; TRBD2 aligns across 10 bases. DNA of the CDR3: TGTGCCAGCAGCCAAGGACTAGCGGGCATGGGGGAGCTGTTTTTT. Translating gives CASSQGLAGMGELFF.